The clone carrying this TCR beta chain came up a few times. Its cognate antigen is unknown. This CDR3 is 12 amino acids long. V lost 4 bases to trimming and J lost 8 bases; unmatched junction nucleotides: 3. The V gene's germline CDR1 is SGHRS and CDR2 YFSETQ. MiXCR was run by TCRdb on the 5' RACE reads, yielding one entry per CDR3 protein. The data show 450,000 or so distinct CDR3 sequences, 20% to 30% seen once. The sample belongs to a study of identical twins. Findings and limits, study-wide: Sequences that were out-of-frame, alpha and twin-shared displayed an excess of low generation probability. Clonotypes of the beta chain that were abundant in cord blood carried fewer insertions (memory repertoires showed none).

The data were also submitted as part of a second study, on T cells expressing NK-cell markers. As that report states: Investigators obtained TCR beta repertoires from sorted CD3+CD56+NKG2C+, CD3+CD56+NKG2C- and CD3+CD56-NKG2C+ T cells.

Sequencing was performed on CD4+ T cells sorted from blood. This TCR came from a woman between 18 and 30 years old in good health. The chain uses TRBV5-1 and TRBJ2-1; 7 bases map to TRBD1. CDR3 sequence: CASSADRDEQFF. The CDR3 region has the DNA TGCGCCAGCAGCGCCGACAGGGATGAGCAGTTCTTC.